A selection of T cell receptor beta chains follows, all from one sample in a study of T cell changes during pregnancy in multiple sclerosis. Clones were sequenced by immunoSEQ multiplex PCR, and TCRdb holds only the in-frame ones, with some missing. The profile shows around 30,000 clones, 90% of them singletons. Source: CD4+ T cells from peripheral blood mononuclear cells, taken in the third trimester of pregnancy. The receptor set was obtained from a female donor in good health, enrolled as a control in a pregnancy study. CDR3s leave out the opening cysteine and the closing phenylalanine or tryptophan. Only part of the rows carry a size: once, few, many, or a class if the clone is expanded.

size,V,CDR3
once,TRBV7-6,ASSLVLGTGEQY
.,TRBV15,ATSRLTSGGELF
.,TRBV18,ASSPRASGPTRRNEQF
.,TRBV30,AWTRVPETRYGYT
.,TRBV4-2,ASSQVGLAGYEQY
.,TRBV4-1,ASSQVPNLAGDGEQY
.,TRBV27,ASSSGGRNGYT
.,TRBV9,ASSVSGSTQY
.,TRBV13,ASSSGGYNEQF
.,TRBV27,ASRPRGGTEAF
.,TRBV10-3,AIKPASGDYNEQF
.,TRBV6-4,ASRRTSGGGTHNEQF
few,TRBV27,ASSLYGRTGELF
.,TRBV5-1,ASSGGTSGTNYNEQF
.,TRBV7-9,ASSLQQGSEAF
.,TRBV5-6,ASSSGTGLH
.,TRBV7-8,ASSVNRGVNQPQH
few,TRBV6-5,ASSTVLGGYT
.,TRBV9,ASSVVGGYTDTQY
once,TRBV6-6,AGGAGTYEQY
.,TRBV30,AWSVTGGGSYNEQF
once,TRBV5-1,ASSHSRVYTDTQY
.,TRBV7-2,ASSSLNQPQH
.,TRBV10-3,AISDGQSSNQPQH